This T cell receptor beta chain comes out of a study of identical twins. General observations from the study: Within twin pairs, the out-of-frame alpha sequences they shared showed excess low generation probability.

The CDR3 is 16 residues long. With V trimmed by 7 bases and J by 0 bases, 5 bases remained unmatched. Germline values: CDR1 MNHEY, CDR2 SMNVEV (reference sequence). cDNA carried unique molecular identifiers, and a universal primer site was added by template switching. Using its own MiXCR run on the 5' RACE reads, TCRdb lists one record per CDR3 protein. The sample consists of under 300,000 distinct CDR3 sequences, around 8% of them appearing once. Healthy Caucasians were all of the donors. This clonotype was found a few times. Its specificity is unknown. This sample was also put to use in a study of yellow fever vaccine responses in identical twins.

Input material: CD8+ T cells sorted from blood. The gene calls are TRBV27 and TRBJ2-3; the match to TRBD1 covers 12 bases. The source of this sequence is a woman aged 18 to 35 in good health. This CDR3 reads CASNLGQGASTDTQYF. The CDR3 DNA follows: TGTGCCAGCAATCTGGGACAGGGGGCTAGCACAGATACGCAGTATTTT.